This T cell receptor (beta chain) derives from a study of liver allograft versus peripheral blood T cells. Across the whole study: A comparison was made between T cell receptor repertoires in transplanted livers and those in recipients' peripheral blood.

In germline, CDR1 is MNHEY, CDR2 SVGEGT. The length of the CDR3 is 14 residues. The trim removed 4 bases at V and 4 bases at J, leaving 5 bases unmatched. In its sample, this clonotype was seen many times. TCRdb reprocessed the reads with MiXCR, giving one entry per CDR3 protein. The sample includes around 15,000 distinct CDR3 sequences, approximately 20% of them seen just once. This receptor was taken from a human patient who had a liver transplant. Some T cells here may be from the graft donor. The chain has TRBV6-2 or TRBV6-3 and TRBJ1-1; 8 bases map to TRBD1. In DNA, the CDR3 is TGTGCCAGCAGTTCCGGACAGGGTGCCACTGAAGCTTTCTTT. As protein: CASSSGQGATEAFF.